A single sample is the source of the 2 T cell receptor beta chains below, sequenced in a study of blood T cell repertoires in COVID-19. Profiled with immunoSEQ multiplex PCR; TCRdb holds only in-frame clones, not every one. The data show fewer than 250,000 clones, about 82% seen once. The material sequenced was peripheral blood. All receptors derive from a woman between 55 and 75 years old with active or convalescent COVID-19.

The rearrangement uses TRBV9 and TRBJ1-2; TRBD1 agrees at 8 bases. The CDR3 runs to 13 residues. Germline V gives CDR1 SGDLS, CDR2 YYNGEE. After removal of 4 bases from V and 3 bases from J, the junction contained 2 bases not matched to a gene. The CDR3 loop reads CASSTQGDYGYTF. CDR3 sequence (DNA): TGTGCCAGCAGCACACAGGGGGACTATGGCTACACCTTC. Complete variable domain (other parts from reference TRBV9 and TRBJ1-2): DSGVTQTPKHLITATGQRVTLRCSPRSGDLSVYWYQQSLDQGLQFLIQYYNGEERAKGNILERFSAQQFPDLHSELNLSSLELGDSALYFCASSTQGDYGYTFGSGTRLTVV.

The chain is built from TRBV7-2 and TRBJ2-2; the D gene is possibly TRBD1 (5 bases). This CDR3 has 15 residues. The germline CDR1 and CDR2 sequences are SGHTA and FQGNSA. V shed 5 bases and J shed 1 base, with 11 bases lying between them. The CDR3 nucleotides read TGTGCCAGCAGCAATGGTCAGGGGAACACCGGGGAGCTGTTTTTT. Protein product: CASSNGQGNTGELFF.